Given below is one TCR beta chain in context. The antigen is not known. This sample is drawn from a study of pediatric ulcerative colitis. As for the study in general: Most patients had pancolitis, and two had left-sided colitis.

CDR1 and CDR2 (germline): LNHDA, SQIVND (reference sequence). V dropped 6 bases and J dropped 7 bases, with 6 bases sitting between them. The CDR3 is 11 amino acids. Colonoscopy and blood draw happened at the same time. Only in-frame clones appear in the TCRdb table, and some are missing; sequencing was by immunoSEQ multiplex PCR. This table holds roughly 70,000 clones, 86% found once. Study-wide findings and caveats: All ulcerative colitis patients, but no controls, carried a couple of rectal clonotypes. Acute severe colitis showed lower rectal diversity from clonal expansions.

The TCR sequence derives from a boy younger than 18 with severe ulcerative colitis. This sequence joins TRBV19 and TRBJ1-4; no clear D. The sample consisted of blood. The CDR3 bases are TGTGCCAGTAGGGGCGTTGAAAAACTGTTTTTT. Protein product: CASRGVEKLFF.